The clone carrying this T cell receptor beta chain came up a few times. This specimen comes from a study of blood T cell repertoires in COVID-19. In the study overall: Material from acute and convalescent COVID-19 was sourced from the United States, Italy and Spain. In each case, the material was cDNA or gDNA derived from T cells, B-cell-depleted T cells, or PBMCs.

In the original workflow: Amplification of reference gene primers was used by the study to estimate nucleated cell counts. Generated by immunoSEQ multiplex PCR, the TCRdb table keeps only in-frame clones and is missing some. V and J calls and clone size come straight from that table; D and trimming were deduced from the DNA. In the table there are 95,000 to 150,000 clones, over 75% of which are singletons. The sample taken for sequencing was peripheral blood. This sequence was found in a man aged 60 to 75 with acute or convalescent COVID-19.

The CDR3 loop is CASSPGGGRPEAFF. In DNA, the CDR3 is TGTGCCAGCAGCCCGGGAGGAGGAAGGCCTGAAGCTTTCTTT. The genes are TRBV27 and TRBJ1-1, with D unresolved. Germline V gives CDR1 MNHEY, CDR2 SMNVEV (reference sequence). The CDR3 extends over 14 amino acids. Trimming removed 6 bases from V and 6 bases from J, with 17 bases in between.